This TCR beta chain appears in the sequencing data of a study of cytomegalovirus exposure and HLA in healthy donors. From germline, CDR1 is LNHDA and CDR2 SQIVND (reference sequence). Trimming removed 7 bases from V and 6 bases from J, with 21 bases in between. This CDR3 has 16 residues. PCR amplification relied on 60 Vbeta primers (plus 13 Jbeta primers). Sequencing was performed with immunoSEQ multiplex PCR; in TCRdb, only in-frame clones are kept and a portion is missing. The data show more than 90,000 clones, around 64% seen once. Whole-study findings and limits: Later analysis placed DRB1 highest and HLA-C lowest in TCR association rates, which differed by HLA locus.

With respect to this clone: The antigen remains undetermined.

The TCR was taken from a woman between 25 and 40 years old in good health and CMV-seronegative. Sequenced input: PBMCs. This chain links TRBV19 with TRBJ2-2, with a tentative D call TRBD2 (6 bases). The CDR3 DNA is TGTGCCAGTACCCGGACCAGGGCGGGGTACGCCGGGGAGCTGTTTTTT. Translation gives CASTRTRAGYAGELFF.